Listed below are T cell receptor beta chains from one sample, sequenced in a study of blood T cells in healthy people across ages. TCRdb re-derived calls from the 5' RACE reads in MiXCR, one entry per CDR3 protein. The profile shows hundreds of thousands of distinct CDR3 sequences, more than 25% of them singletons. Sequenced: blood. The source is a woman at least 80 years old in good health. The CDR3 runs from the conserved cysteine through the conserved F or W. D genes are given only for firm matches. Some rows mark clone size as missing; the rest say once, few, many or name a class of expanded clone.

. | TRBJ2-5 | TRBV3-1 | . | CASSQKISFADQHEIQYF | TGTGCCAGCAGCCAAAAGATCTCATTCGCGGACCAACATGAGATCCAGTACTTC
few | TRBJ1-1 | TRBV6-2/TRBV6-3 | . | CASSYSTGPPEAFF | TGTGCCAGCAGTTATTCGACAGGCCCGCCTGAAGCTTTCTTT
many | TRBJ2-3 | TRBV7-2 | TRBD2 | CASSFRLAGGIDTQYF | TGTGCCAGCAGCTTCCGACTAGCGGGGGGGATAGATACGCAGTATTTT
many | TRBJ2-1 | TRBV7-2 | . | CASSLRGVSYNEQFF | TGTGCCAGCAGCTTACGAGGGGTCTCCTACAATGAGCAGTTCTTC
. | TRBJ2-1 | TRBV7-9 | TRBD1 | CASSLAGQGSSYNEQFF | TGTGCCAGCAGCTTAGCGGGACAGGGAAGTTCCTACAATGAGCAGTTCTTC
many | TRBJ2-7 | TRBV7-2 | TRBD1 | CASSSIQRGQGKKQYF | TGTGCCAGCAGCTCCATACAAAGGGGACAGGGCAAGAAGCAGTACTTC
many | TRBJ2-5 | TRBV5-5 | TRBD1 | CASSVTGAETQYF | TGTGCCAGCAGCGTGACAGGGGCCGAGACCCAGTACTTC
many | TRBJ2-1 | TRBV7-2 | . | CASSLGLSSYNEQFF | TGTGCCAGCAGCTTAGGACTAAGCTCCTACAATGAGCAGTTCTTC
. | TRBJ2-1 | TRBV9 | . | CASSLHGTTNNGQFF | TGTGCCAGCAGCCTTCACGGGACGACAAACAATGGGCAGTTCTTC
few | TRBJ1-2 | TRBV30 | TRBD1 | CAWSVRNRGDGYTF | TGTGCCTGGAGTGTACGAAACAGGGGGGATGGCTACACCTTC
few | TRBJ2-5 | TRBV7-8 | TRBD1 | CASSAQGVPNEQYF | TGTGCCAGCAGCGCCCAGGGGGTACCCAATGAGCAGTACTTC
few | TRBJ1-1 | TRBV29-1 | . | CSVTLSTEAFF | TGCAGCGTTACTCTGAGCACTGAAGCTTTCTTT
few | TRBJ2-7 | TRBV18 | . | CASSPPAGTYEQYF | TGTGCCAGCTCACCACCTGCAGGGACCTACGAGCAGTACTTC
many | TRBJ2-3 | TRBV24-1 | TRBD1 | CATSDLTGAGDTQYF | TGTGCCACCAGTGATTTGACAGGGGCAGGAGATACGCAGTATTTT
few | TRBJ1-5 | TRBV6-1 | . | CASSDFGLNNQPQHF | TGTGCCAGCAGTGATTTCGGGCTGAACAATCAGCCCCAGCATTTT
many | TRBJ2-1 | TRBV12-3/TRBV12-4 | TRBD2 | CASSLLEGGREFF | TGTGCCAGCAGTCTCTTAGAGGGAGGGAGGGAGTTCTTC
. | TRBJ2-5 | TRBV2 | . | CASRGGGVETQYF | TGTGCCAGCAGGGGGGGCGGAGTAGAGACCCAGTACTTC
. | TRBJ2-1 | TRBV14 | . | CASSQDLRGEQFF | TGTGCCAGCAGCCAAGATCTGAGGGGGGAGCAGTTCTTC
. | TRBJ1-1 | TRBV14 | TRBD1 | CASSQLGTGNTEAFF | TGTGCCAGCAGCCAACTCGGGACAGGGAATACTGAAGCTTTCTTT
. | TRBJ2-1 | TRBV6-2/TRBV6-3 | TRBD1 | CASSPVPGTGSNEQFF | TGTGCCAGCAGCCCCGTTCCCGGGACAGGGAGCAATGAGCAGTTCTTC
many | TRBJ2-7 | TRBV11-3 | . | CASSFGFGVEQYF | TGTGCCAGCAGCTTCGGTTTCGGGGTCGAGCAGTACTTC
many | TRBJ2-1 | TRBV20-1 | TRBD1 | CSARTPGQGKGEQFF | TGCAGTGCTAGAACTCCGGGACAGGGGAAAGGGGAGCAGTTCTTC
. | TRBJ2-3 | TRBV20-1 | . | CSVRQGGRTDTQYF | TGCAGTGTCCGACAGGGAGGGCGCACAGATACGCAGTATTTT
few | TRBJ1-2 | TRBV5-8 | . | CASSLINGRIAGYTF | TGTGCCAGCAGCTTAATTAACGGGCGAATCGCTGGCTACACCTTC
few | TRBJ2-5 | TRBV7-2 | . | CAGSLSRGETQYF | TGTGCCGGCAGCTTATCGAGGGGTGAGACCCAGTACTTC
many | TRBJ2-7 | TRBV5-1 | TRBD1 | CASSFPGQGTSYEQYF | TGCGCCAGCAGCTTTCCGGGACAGGGCACCTCCTACGAGCAGTACTTC
. | TRBJ2-7 | TRBV7-3 | TRBD2 | CASSWTRGYEQYF | TGTGCCAGCAGCTGGACTAGAGGCTACGAGCAGTACTTC
. | TRBJ1-2 | TRBV18 | . | CASSESPVLGYTF | TGTGCCAGCTCAGAGTCTCCGGTTTTGGGCTACACCTTC
. | TRBJ2-5 | TRBV5-5 | . | CASSFTAGGETQYF | TGTGCCAGCAGCTTTACAGCGGGCGGAGAGACCCAGTACTTC
. | TRBJ2-2 | TRBV7-2 | TRBD2 | CASSLVRLAGQTGELFF | TGTGCCAGCAGCTTAGTGCGGCTAGCGGGCCAAACCGGGGAGCTGTTTTTT
. | TRBJ2-5 | TRBV12-3/TRBV12-4 | TRBD2 | CASSLAPSGRYQETRYF | TGTGCCAGCAGTTTAGCCCCTAGCGGGAGGTACCAAGAGACCCGGTACTTC
. | TRBJ2-5 | TRBV20-1 | . | CSARDALTQETQYF | TGCAGTGCTAGAGACGCGCTAACTCAAGAGACCCAGTACTTC
few | TRBJ2-2 | TRBV7-2 | . | CASSWLSGGELFF | TGTGCCAGCAGCTGGCTTAGCGGAGGGGAGCTGTTTTTT
. | TRBJ2-3 | TRBV7-2 | . | CASSLPGPQQYF | TGTGCCAGCAGCCTTCCGGGACCGCAACAGTATTTT
. | TRBJ1-2 | TRBV12-3/TRBV12-4 | . | CASSLGRLYGYTF | TGTGCCAGCAGTTTGGGCAGGCTCTATGGCTACACCTTC
many | TRBJ1-2 | TRBV7-2 | TRBD1 | CASSSRPPTGALYGYTF | TGTGCCAGCAGCTCCAGGCCCCCGACAGGGGCCCTCTATGGCTACACCTTC
. | TRBJ1-5 | TRBV28 | . | CASGVGGGNQPQHF | TGTGCCAGCGGAGTGGGCGGCGGCAATCAGCCCCAGCATTTT
once | TRBJ2-6 | TRBV18 | TRBD1 | CASSYGTEASGANVLTF | TGTGCCAGCTCATACGGGACAGAGGCCTCTGGGGCCAACGTCCTGACTTTC
many | TRBJ2-1 | TRBV24-1 | TRBD2 | CATSFLSGGNKHEQFF | TGTGCCACCAGCTTCTTAAGCGGGGGGAATAAGCATGAGCAGTTCTTC
many | TRBJ2-3 | TRBV5-1 | . | CASSMIRTWPDTQYF | TGCGCCAGCAGCATGATTCGGACATGGCCAGATACGCAGTATTTT
few | TRBJ1-2 | TRBV11-1 | . | CASSLGRGRNYGYTF | TGTGCCAGCAGCTTAGGAAGAGGACGGAACTATGGCTACACCTTC
many | TRBJ1-2 | TRBV5-1 | . | CASSAGGYSNYGYTF | TGCGCCAGCAGCGCGGGAGGGTACTCCAACTATGGCTACACCTTC
many | TRBJ2-5 | TRBV6-2/TRBV6-3 | . | CASSRGPKETQYF | TGTGCCAGCAGTCGCGGGCCTAAAGAGACCCAGTACTTC
many | TRBJ1-2 | TRBV20-1 | TRBD1 | CSARDPDRVGGYTF | TGCAGTGCTAGGGACCCGGACAGGGTCGGAGGCTACACCTTC
many | TRBJ2-1 | TRBV7-6 | TRBD1 | CASSPRYSGTGRSYNEQFF | TGTGCCAGCAGCCCACGCTATTCCGGGACAGGTCGCTCCTACAATGAGCAGTTCTTC
many | TRBJ1-1 | TRBV12-3/TRBV12-4 | TRBD1 | CASSSRGVTEAFF | TGTGCCAGCAGTTCCAGGGGGGTGACTGAAGCTTTCTTT
. | TRBJ2-1 | TRBV7-3 | TRBD2 | CASSLPPLAGGGFNEQFF | TGTGCCAGCAGCTTACCCCCACTAGCGGGAGGTGGGTTCAATGAGCAGTTCTTC
few | TRBJ1-5 | TRBV20-1 | . | CSARWGGGINQPQHF | TGCAGTGCTAGGTGGGGAGGAGGGATCAATCAGCCCCAGCATTTT